Following are 7 T cell receptor beta chains from one sample sequenced in a study of blood T cell dynamics during melanoma immunotherapy. The study's findings and limits: The most clonal sorted CD8+ subset, immune-effector cells, was closest to cell-free DNA CDR3 sequences.

These receptors have no identified antigens. Time point given: pre-treatment baseline. Memory T cells counted as immune-effector cells when CD3+ CD4- CD8+ CD45RA- CD45RO-high CD27- CCR7-. The assay was immunoSEQ multiplex PCR, and TCRdb's table has in-frame clones only and misses some. Of 500 to 550 clones in the sample, around three quarters were seen once. The sequenced sample was CD8+ T cells from blood, obtained from a patient treated with checkpoint blockade. Source of these receptors: a human donor with melanoma.

The chain couples TRBV5-8 to TRBJ2-3; possibly TRBD1 for D (6 bases). This CDR3 comprises 16 residues. Per the germline V gene, CDR1 is SGHTS and CDR2 is YDEGEE. Trimming stripped 4 bases from V and 0 bases from J, with 15 bases between. The CDR3 DNA is TGTGCCAGCAGCCCGAGGGGGACGGACAGCACAGATACGCAGTATTTT. It specifies CASSPRGTDSTDTQYF.

The gene calls are TRBV9 and TRBJ2-1; tentatively, D is TRBD2 (6 bases). The CDR3 is 16 residues long. Germline assignment: CDR1 SGDLS and CDR2 YYNGEE. V dropped 0 bases and J dropped 7 bases, with 17 bases sitting between them. This chain's CDR3 is CASSVEEEGFRNEQFF. Written as DNA, the CDR3 is TGTGCCAGCAGCGTAGAGGAGGAGGGGTTCAGAAATGAGCAGTTCTTC.

The V and J genes are TRBV4-2 and TRBJ2-5; perhaps TRBD2 as D (6 bases). Gene TRBJ2-7 matches the end of the DNA better, so the J call may be wrong. This CDR3 spans 14 amino acids. From germline, CDR1 is LGHNA and CDR2 YNFKEQ. The CDR3 sequence is CASSPTGGRDEQYF. For the CDR3, the DNA is TGTGCCAGCAGCCCCACCGGGGGAAGGGACGAGCAGTACTTC.

V usage is TRBV6-5 and J usage is TRBJ1-3, with TRBD1 as a possible D gene (5 bases). CDR1 and CDR2 (germline): MNHEY, SVGAGI. This CDR3 has 16 residues. V was clipped by 6 bases and J by 0 bases, with 15 bases between them. The CDR3 loop reads CASRYETGVSGNTIYF. The CDR3 coding sequence is TGTGCCAGCAGATACGAAACGGGGGTCTCTGGAAACACCATATATTTT.

The rearrangement joins TRBV7-2 to TRBJ2-3; D tentatively reads TRBD1 or TRBD2 (5 bases each). Trimming removed 1 base at V and 3 bases at J, with 20 bases between. CDR1 and CDR2 (germline): SGHTA, FQGNSA. This CDR3 spans 18 amino acids. For the CDR3, the DNA is TGTGCCAGCAGCTTAGGATTGGGTGGGGGAGCGAGTACAGATACGCAGTATTTT. Protein: CASSLGLGGGASTDTQYF.

The V call is TRBV15, the J call TRBJ1-2; D remains ambiguous. The V end was cut by 6 bases, the J end by 1 base, with 12 bases between. The CDR3 extends over 14 amino acids. Germline V CDR1 and CDR2: LNHNV, YYDKDF (reference sequence). The CDR3 bases are TGTGCCACCAGTAACGAGGAGGGTAACTATGGCTACACCTTC. Translated, it gives CATSNEEGNYGYTF.

This clone was recorded a few times. This chain connects TRBV9 to TRBJ2-2; D may be TRBD2 (5 bases). The CDR3 has 12 residues. Deletions cut 3 bases from V and 8 bases from J, with 8 bases between. The germline V gene encodes CDR1 SGDLS and CDR2 YYNGEE. The CDR3: CASSGRRGELFF. The CDR3 coding sequence is TGTGCCAGCAGCGGTCGGAGGGGGGAGCTGTTTTTT. Combining the CDR3 with reference TRBV9 and TRBJ2-2 gives the whole variable domain DSGVTQTPKHLITATGQRVTLRCSPRSGDLSVYWYQQSLDQGLQFLIQYYNGEERAKGNILERFSAQQFPDLHSELNLSSLELGDSALYFCASSGRRGELFFGEGSRLTVL.